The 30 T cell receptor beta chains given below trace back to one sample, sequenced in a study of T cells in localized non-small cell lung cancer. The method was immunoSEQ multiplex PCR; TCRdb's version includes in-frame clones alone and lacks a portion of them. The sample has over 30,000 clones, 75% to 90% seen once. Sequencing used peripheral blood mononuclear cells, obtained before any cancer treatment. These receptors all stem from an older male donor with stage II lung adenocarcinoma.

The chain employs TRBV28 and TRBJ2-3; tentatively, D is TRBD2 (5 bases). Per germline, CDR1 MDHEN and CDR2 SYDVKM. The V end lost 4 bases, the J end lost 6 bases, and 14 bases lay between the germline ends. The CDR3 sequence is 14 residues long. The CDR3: CASSSGITLDTQYF. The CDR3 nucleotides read TGTGCCAGCAGTTCCGGGATCACCTTGGATACGCAGTATTTT.

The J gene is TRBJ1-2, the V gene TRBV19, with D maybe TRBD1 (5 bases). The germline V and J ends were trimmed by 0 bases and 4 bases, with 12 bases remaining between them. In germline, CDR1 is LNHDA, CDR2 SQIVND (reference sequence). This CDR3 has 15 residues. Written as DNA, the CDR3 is TGTGCCAGTAGTATAGATCCGGAGGGACTCTATGGCTACACCTTC. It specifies CASSIDPEGLYGYTF.

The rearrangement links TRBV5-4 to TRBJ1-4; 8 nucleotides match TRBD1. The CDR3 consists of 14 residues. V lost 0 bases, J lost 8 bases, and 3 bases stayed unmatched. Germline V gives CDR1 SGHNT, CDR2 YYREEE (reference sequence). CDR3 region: CASSLGGQGEKLFF. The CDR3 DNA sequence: TGTGCCAGCAGCTTGGGTGGACAGGGCGAAAAACTGTTTTTT.

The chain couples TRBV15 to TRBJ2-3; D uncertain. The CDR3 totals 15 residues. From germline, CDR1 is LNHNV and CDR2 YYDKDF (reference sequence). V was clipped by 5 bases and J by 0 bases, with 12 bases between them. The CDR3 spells CATSSWGTSTDTQYF. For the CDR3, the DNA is TGTGCCACCAGCTCCTGGGGAACTAGCACAGATACGCAGTATTTT.

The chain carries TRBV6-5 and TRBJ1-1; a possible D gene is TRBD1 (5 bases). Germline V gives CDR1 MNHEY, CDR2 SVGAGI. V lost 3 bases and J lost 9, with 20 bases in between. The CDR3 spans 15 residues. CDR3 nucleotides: TGTGCCAGCAGTTATACGACCACGTGGGGGGGAAAAGCTTTCTTT. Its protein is CASSYTTTWGGKAFF.

The CDR3 is CASSQAGLPGEQFF. The DNA of the CDR3 is TGCGCCAGCAGCCAGGCGGGACTGCCCGGTGAGCAGTTCTTC. The chain joins TRBV4-1 to TRBJ2-1; a weak D match, TRBD2 (6 bases). V gave up 3 bases and J gave up 9 bases, with 15 bases separating them. CDR3 length: 14 amino acids. Germline values: CDR1 MGHRA, CDR2 YSYEKL.

DNA of the CDR3: TGCGCCAGCAGCTTGGCCGCGGGTTGGAATGAGCAGTTCTTC. This gives the protein CASSLAAGWNEQFF. V usage is TRBV5-1 and J usage is TRBJ2-1; a possible D gene is TRBD2 (5 bases). V lost 0 bases to trimming and J lost 7 bases, with 11 bases between them. Germline CDR1 SGHRS, CDR2 YFSETQ. The CDR3 length is 14 residues.

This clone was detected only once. Here the CDR3 DNA reads TGTGCCACCAGGGAGAGCAGTGGGAGATGGAACAATGAGCAGTTCTTC. Amino acids: CATRESSGRWNNEQFF. J is TRBJ2-1 and V is TRBV6-6; TRBD1 or TRBD2 may be the D gene (5 bases each). The CDR3 totals 16 residues. V was clipped by 10 bases and J by 5 bases, with 24 bases between them. In germline, CDR1 is MNHNY, CDR2 SVGAGI (reference sequence).

DNA for the CDR3: TGTGCCAGCAGCCCCCCGGGAGTGAACACTGAAGCTTTCTTT. Translating gives CASSPPGVNTEAFF. This rearrangement joins TRBV11-3 to TRBJ1-1; D remains ambiguous. Germline V gene data show CDR1 as SGHNT and CDR2 as YENEEA. The CDR3 runs to 14 residues. The ends were cut back, 5 bases at V and 0 bases at J, with 10 bases in the middle.

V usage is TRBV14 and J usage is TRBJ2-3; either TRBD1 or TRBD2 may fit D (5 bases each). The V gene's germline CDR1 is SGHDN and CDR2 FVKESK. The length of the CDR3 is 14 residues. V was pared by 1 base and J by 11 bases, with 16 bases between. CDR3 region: CASSQVGGVVGQYF. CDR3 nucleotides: TGTGCCAGCAGCCAAGTTGGGGGTGTCGTGGGGCAGTATTTT. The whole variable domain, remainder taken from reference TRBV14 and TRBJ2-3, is EAGVTQFPSHSVIEKGQTVTLRCDPISGHDNLYWYRRVMGKEIKFLLHFVKESKQDESGMPNNRFLAERTGGTYSTLKVQPAELEDSGVYFCASSQVGGVVGQYFGPGTRLTVL.

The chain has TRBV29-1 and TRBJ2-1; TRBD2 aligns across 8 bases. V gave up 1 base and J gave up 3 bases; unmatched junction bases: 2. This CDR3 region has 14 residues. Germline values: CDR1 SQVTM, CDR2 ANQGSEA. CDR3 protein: CSVEAGGGYNEQFF. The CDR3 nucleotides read TGCAGCGTTGAAGCGGGAGGGGGCTACAATGAGCAGTTCTTC.

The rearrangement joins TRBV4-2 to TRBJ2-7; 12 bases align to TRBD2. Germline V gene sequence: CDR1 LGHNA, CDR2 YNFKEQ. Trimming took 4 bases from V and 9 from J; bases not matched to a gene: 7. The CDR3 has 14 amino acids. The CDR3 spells CASSPGTSGLPQYF. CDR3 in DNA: TGTGCCAGCAGCCCCGGGACTAGCGGGCTCCCGCAGTACTTC.

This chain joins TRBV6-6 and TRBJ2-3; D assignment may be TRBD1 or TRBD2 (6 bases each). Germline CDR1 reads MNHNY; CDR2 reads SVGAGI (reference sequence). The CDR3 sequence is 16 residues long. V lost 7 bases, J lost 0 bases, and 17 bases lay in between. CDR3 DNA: TGTGCCAGCAAGGGGGGATTTGGAACTAGCACAGATACGCAGTATTTT. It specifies CASKGGFGTSTDTQYF.

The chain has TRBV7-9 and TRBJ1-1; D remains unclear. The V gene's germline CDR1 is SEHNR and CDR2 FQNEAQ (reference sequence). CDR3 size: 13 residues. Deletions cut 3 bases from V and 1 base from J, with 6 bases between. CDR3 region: CASSFQANTEAFF. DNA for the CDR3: TGTGCCAGCAGCTTTCAAGCGAACACTGAAGCTTTCTTT.

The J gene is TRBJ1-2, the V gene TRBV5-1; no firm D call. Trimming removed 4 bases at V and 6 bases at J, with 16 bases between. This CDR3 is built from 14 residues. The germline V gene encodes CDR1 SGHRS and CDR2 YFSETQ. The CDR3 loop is CASSPYSLTDGYTF. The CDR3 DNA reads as TGCGCCAGCAGCCCTTACTCACTGACGGATGGCTACACCTTC. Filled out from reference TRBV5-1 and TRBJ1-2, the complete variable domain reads KAGVTQTPRYLIKTRGQQVTLSCSPISGHRSVSWYQQTPGQGLQFLFEYFSETQRNKGNFPGRFSGRQFSNSRSEMNVSTLELGDSALYLCASSPYSLTDGYTFGSGTRLTVV.

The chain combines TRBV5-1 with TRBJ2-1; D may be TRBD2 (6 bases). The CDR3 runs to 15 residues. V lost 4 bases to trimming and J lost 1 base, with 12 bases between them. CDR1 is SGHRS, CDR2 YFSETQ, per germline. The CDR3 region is CASSPSGGSYNEQFF. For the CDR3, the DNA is TGCGCCAGCAGCCCGAGCGGAGGGTCCTACAATGAGCAGTTCTTC. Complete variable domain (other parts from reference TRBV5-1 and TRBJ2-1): KAGVTQTPRYLIKTRGQQVTLSCSPISGHRSVSWYQQTPGQGLQFLFEYFSETQRNKGNFPGRFSGRQFSNSRSEMNVSTLELGDSALYLCASSPSGGSYNEQFFGPGTRLTVL.

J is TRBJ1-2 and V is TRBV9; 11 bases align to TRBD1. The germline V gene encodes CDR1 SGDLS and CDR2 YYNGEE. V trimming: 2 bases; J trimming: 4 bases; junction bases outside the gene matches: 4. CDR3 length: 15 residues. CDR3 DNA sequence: TGTGCCAGCAGCGTCGGACAGGGGGCAGTCTATGGCTACACCTTC. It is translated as CASSVGQGAVYGYTF.

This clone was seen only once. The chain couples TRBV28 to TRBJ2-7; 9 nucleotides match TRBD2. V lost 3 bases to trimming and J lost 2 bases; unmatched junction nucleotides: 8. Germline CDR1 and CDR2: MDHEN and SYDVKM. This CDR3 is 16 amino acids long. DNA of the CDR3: TGTGCCAGCAGTTTTGAACTAGCGGGCCTTACCTACGAGCAGTACTTC. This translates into CASSFELAGLTYEQYF. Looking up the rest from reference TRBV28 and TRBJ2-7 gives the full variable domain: DVKVTQSSRYLVKRTGEKVFLECVQDMDHENMFWYRQDPGLGLRLIYFSYDVKMKEKGDIPEGYSVSREKKERFSLILESASTNQTSMYLCASSFELAGLTYEQYFGPGTRLTVT.

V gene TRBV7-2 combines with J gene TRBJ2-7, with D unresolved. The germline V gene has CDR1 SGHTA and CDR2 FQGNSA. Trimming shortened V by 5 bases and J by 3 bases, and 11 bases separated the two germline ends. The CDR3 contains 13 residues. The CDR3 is CASSLEAFYEQYF. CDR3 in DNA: TGTGCCAGCAGCCTCGAGGCATTCTACGAGCAGTACTTC. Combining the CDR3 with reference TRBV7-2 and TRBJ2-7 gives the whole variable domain GAGVSQSPSNKVTEKGKDVELRCDPISGHTALYWYRQSLGQGLEFLIYFQGNSAPDKSGLPSDRFSAERTGGSVSTLTIQRTQQEDSAVYLCASSLEAFYEQYFGPGTRLTVT.

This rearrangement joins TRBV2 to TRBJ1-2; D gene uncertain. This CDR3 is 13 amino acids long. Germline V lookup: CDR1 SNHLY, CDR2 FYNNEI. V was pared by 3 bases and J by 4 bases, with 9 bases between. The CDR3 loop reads CASSDTSGYGYTF. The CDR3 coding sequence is TGTGCCAGCAGTGACACATCTGGCTATGGCTACACCTTC.

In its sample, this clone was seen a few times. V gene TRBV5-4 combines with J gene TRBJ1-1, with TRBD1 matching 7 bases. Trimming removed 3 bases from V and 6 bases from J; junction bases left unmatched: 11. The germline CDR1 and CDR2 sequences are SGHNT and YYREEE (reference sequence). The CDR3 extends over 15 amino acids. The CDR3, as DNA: TGTGCCAGCAGCTCATGGACAGGCTTGGGTTCTGAAGCTTTCTTT. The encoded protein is CASSSWTGLGSEAFF.

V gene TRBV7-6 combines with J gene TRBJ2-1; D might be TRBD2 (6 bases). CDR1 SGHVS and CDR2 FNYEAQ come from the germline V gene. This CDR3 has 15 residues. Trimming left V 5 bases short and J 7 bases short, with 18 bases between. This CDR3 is CASSPGGGPLNEQFF. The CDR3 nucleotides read TGTGCCAGCAGCCCCGGGGGAGGCCCCTTGAATGAGCAGTTCTTC. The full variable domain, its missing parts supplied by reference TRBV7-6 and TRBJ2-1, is GAGVSQSPRYKVTKRGQDVALRCDPISGHVSLYWYRQALGQGPEFLTYFNYEAQQDKSGLPNDRFSAERPEGSISTLTIQRTEQRDSAMYRCASSPGGGPLNEQFFGPGTRLTVL.

CDR3 DNA: TGCGCCAGCAGCCAAGATCCCGGGACAGGGGGCTCCTACGAGCAGTACTTC. It encodes CASSQDPGTGGSYEQYF. J is TRBJ2-7 and V is TRBV4-1, with 11 positions matching TRBD1. In germline, CDR1 is MGHRA, CDR2 YSYEKL. The junction had 4 bases not matched to a gene; V was cut back by 0 bases and J by 0 bases. There are 17 residues in the CDR3.

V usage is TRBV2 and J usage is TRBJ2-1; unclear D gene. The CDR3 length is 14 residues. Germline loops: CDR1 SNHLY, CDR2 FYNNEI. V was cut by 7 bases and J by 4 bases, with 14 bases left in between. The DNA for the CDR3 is TGTGCCAGCAAAGAACAAGGCCTTTACAATGAGCAGTTCTTC. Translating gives CASKEQGLYNEQFF.

The CDR3, as DNA: TGTGCCAGCAACACCCGCCCTCACGGGGAGCTGTTTTTT. The encoded protein is CASNTRPHGELFF. J is TRBJ2-2 and V is TRBV6-5; D is ambiguous. The CDR3 is made up of 13 amino acids. The germline V and J ends were trimmed by 7 bases and 7 bases, with 13 bases remaining between them. CDR1 MNHEY and CDR2 SVGAGI come from the germline V gene.

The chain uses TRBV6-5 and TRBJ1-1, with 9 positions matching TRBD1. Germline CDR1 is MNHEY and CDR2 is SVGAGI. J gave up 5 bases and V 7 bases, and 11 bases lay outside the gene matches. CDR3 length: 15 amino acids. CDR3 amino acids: CASIPKGQGRTEAFF. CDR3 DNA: TGTGCCAGCATCCCCAAAGGACAGGGGAGGACTGAAGCTTTCTTT.

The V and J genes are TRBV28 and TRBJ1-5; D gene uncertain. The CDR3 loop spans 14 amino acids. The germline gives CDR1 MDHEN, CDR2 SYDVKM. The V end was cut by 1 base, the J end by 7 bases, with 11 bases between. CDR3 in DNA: TGTGCCAGCAGTTTATCTGGGTATGGCCAGCCCCAGCATTTT. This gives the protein CASSLSGYGQPQHF.

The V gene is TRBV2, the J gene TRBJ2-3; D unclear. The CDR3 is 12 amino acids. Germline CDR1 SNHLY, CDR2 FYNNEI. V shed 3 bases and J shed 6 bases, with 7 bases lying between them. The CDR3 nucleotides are TGTGCCAGCAGTGAGTTTAGGGATACGCAGTATTTT. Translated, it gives CASSEFRDTQYF.

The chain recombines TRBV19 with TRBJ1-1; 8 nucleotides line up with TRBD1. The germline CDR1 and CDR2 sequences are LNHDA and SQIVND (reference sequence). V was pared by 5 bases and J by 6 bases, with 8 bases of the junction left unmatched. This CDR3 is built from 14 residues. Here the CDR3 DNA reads TGTGCCAGTAGTCTTGGACAGGGCCGTCCTGAAGCTTTCTTT. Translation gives CASSLGQGRPEAFF.

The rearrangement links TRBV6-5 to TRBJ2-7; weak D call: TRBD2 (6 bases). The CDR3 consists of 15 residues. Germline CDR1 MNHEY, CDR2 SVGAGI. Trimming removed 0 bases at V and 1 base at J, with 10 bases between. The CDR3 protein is CASSYSSSGSYEQYF. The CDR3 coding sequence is TGTGCCAGCAGTTACTCAAGTAGCGGATCCTACGAGCAGTACTTC.